Listed below are T cell receptor beta chains from one sample, sequenced in a study of CD8 T cells in ankylosing spondylitis. TCRdb fed the 5' RACE reads into MiXCR, producing one record per CDR3 protein. The table records over 700,000 distinct CDR3 sequences, roughly 20% of them present only once. The specimen sequenced was blood, either unsorted or a sorted T cell fraction (not recorded which). Source of these receptors: a male donor with ankylosing spondylitis. Both conserved end residues are part of each CDR3. D genes are given only for firm matches. Clone sizes are given selectively: once, few, many, or a class where the clone is expanded.

d_call j_call clone_size v_call cdr3_nt cdr3_aa
TRBD1 TRBJ2-1 . TRBV9 TGTGCCAGCAGCGTAGACAGGGGGAACAATGAGCAGTTCTTC CASSVDRGNNEQFF
. TRBJ1-1 many TRBV10-2 TGCGCCAGCAGACGGACGGGGGACACTGAAGCTTTCTTT CASRRTGDTEAFF
TRBD1 TRBJ2-3 . TRBV6-1 TGTGCCAGCACCATCGACAGGGTCGGCACAGATACGCAGTATTTT CASTIDRVGTDTQYF
. TRBJ2-3 . TRBV20-1 TGCAGTGCCCCCCAACAGGGGAGGGATACGCAGTATTTT CSAPQQGRDTQYF
. TRBJ1-2 . TRBV5-1 TGCGCCAGCAGCATACCTTCCGACGCAAACAAAGGGCCTAACTATGGCTACACCTTC CASSIPSDANKGPNYGYTF
. TRBJ2-1 . TRBV4-1 TGCGCCAGCAGCCAAGAATGGAGCGGATCCTACAATGAGCAGTTCTTC CASSQEWSGSYNEQFF
TRBD2 TRBJ2-2 few TRBV27 TGTGCCAGCAGTTTATCCCTAGGACTAGCGGGAGAGTATACCGGGGAGCTGTTTTTT CASSLSLGLAGEYTGELFF
TRBD1 TRBJ2-7 . TRBV3-1 TGTGCCAGCAGCCACCCGGGACAGGGCTTGGGCGAGCAGTACTTC CASSHPGQGLGEQYF
TRBD2 TRBJ2-3 few TRBV4-1 TGCGCCAGCAGCCAAGATTCGGCTAGCGGGGGGCTTCGCACAGATACGCAGTATTTT CASSQDSASGGLRTDTQYF
TRBD1 TRBJ2-3 few TRBV11-2 TGTGCCAGCAGCTTAGCCTCAGGGGGTGTCTATGGAGATACGCAGTATTTT CASSLASGGVYGDTQYF
. TRBJ2-1 few TRBV7-9 TGTGCTTCCAACCCAGAAGTAAATGAGCAGTTCTTC CASNPEVNEQFF
. TRBJ2-2 few TRBV6-5 TGTGCCAGCAGTTACTCGGCAGCGAACACCGGGGAGCTGTTTTTT CASSYSAANTGELFF
. TRBJ1-5 . TRBV7-2 TGTGCCAGCAGCTTAGCGGCAGGGTTAGATCAGCCCCAGCATTTT CASSLAAGLDQPQHF
. TRBJ1-1 . TRBV5-1 TGCGCCAGCAGCTTGTTGGCAGACGGTACGATTGAAGCTTTCTTT CASSLLADGTIEAFF
. TRBJ2-5 many TRBV7-9 TGTGCCAGCAGCTTAGGCGGAAGGTCGGAGACCCAGTACTTC CASSLGGRSETQYF
. TRBJ2-1 few TRBV19 TGTGCCAGTAGTATGGGCCGCTACTATGAGCAGTTCTTC CASSMGRYYEQFF
TRBD2 TRBJ2-7 many TRBV7-2 TGTGCCAGCAGCTTATCGACTAGCGGGGGCTACGAGCAGTACTTC CASSLSTSGGYEQYF
. TRBJ2-1 few TRBV14 TGTGCCAGCAGCCAACAGGGGCTTTACAATGAGCAGTTCTTC CASSQQGLYNEQFF
TRBD1 TRBJ1-1 . TRBV28 TGTGCCAGCAGTTTACAGACCGGGACAGGAGTGAACACTGAAGCTTTCTTT CASSLQTGTGVNTEAFF
. TRBJ1-1 . TRBV29-1 TGCAGCGTTTTTGTGAACACTGAAGCTTTCTTT CSVFVNTEAFF
TRBD2 TRBJ2-7 few TRBV20-1 TGCAGTGCTAGAAGGGCTAGCGGGAGAAACGAGCAGTACTTC CSARRASGRNEQYF
TRBD2 TRBJ2-3 few TRBV6-1 TGTGCCAGCAGTGAAGTTGGCGGGGGGGCCGCAGATACGCAGTATTTT CASSEVGGGAADTQYF
. TRBJ2-1 few TRBV6-6 TGTGCCAGCAGTTACTCGTTACACAATGAGCAGTTCTTC CASSYSLHNEQFF
. TRBJ2-7 . TRBV7-3 TGTGCCAGCAGCCCAGGTATAGGGTACTCCTACGAGCAGTGCTTC CASSPGIGYSYEQCF
TRBD2 TRBJ2-5 . TRBV29-1 TGCAGCGTTGAAGAGTCCTGGGTACTAGCGGGAGTGGTTCCCCTGTACCAAGAGACCCAGTACTTC CSVEESWVLAGVVPLYQETQYF
TRBD1 TRBJ1-6 few TRBV5-1 TGCGCCAGCAGCTTGGTTCTCGGGACAGCCTATAATTCACCCCTCCACTTT CASSLVLGTAYNSPLHF
. TRBJ1-2 . TRBV6-1 TGTGCCAGCAAAACCGACAGGAGAAACTATGGCTACACCTTC CASKTDRRNYGYTF
TRBD1 TRBJ2-7 . TRBV29-1 TGCAGCGTCGTGATGGGACAGGGAGGCCACGAGCAGTACTTC CSVVMGQGGHEQYF
TRBD1 TRBJ1-5 . TRBV20-1 TGCAGTGCCGCCCCCGGGGGGACAGCTACTTTTAATCAGCCCCAGCATTTT CSAAPGGTATFNQPQHF
TRBD1 TRBJ2-7 few TRBV7-8 TGTGCCAGCAGCCCCAGGGGGTCAGCCTACGAGCAGTACTTC CASSPRGSAYEQYF
TRBD2 TRBJ2-7 few TRBV27 TGTGCCAGCAGTCCTGGGGCGGGAGGGCCCTACGAGCAGTACTTC CASSPGAGGPYEQYF
. TRBJ2-1 . TRBV24-1 TGTGCCACCAGTGCGAAGGGCCCGACCAATGAGCAGTTCTTC CATSAKGPTNEQFF
TRBD1 TRBJ2-5 . TRBV29-1 TGCAGCGTTGTCGAGGGACAGCAACAAGAGACCCAGTACTTC CSVVEGQQQETQYF
. TRBJ1-2 . TRBV4-3 TGCGCCAGCAGCCAAACAAGAGGTGGTCCAGAAATTCCTAACTATGGCTACACCTTC CASSQTRGGPEIPNYGYTF
. TRBJ2-7 many TRBV29-1 TGCAGCGTTGCCCCCCGGGGTTCCCTTGACGAGCAGTACTTC CSVAPRGSLDEQYF
. TRBJ2-7 . TRBV5-8 TGTGCCAGCAGCTTGGCCACGAACTCCTACGAGCAGTACTTC CASSLATNSYEQYF
. TRBJ2-1 few TRBV30 TGTGCCTGGAGCCACACGGGCAATGAGCAGTTCTTC CAWSHTGNEQFF
TRBD1 TRBJ2-5 . TRBV6-2/TRBV6-3 TGTGCCAGCAGTAAACCCGGGACAGGGCTGGAGACCCAGTACTTC CASSKPGTGLETQYF
TRBD2 TRBJ2-1 . TRBV5-4 TGTGCCAGCAGCTCTTCGGTGGGGGGGGCCTACAATGAGCAGTTCTTC CASSSSVGGAYNEQFF
. TRBJ2-1 . TRBV24-1 TGTGCCACCAGTGATCCCTTCTTAGCGGAGCAGTTCTTC CATSDPFLAEQFF
TRBD2 TRBJ2-3 few TRBV6-2/TRBV6-3 TGTGCCAGCAGTTACTCGATGGACCCCGGTACTAGCGCCACAGATACGCAGTATTTT CASSYSMDPGTSATDTQYF
. TRBJ2-1 . TRBV6-1 TGTGCCAGCGGAATGAGGAGCTCCTACAATGAGCAGTTCTTC CASGMRSSYNEQFF
. TRBJ1-5 . TRBV21-1 TGTGCCAGCAGCAAAAAAGCCGACAGGGAGCTTGAGCCCCAGCATTTT CASSKKADRELEPQHF
. TRBJ1-2 many TRBV24-1 TGTGCCACCAGTGATTTGCGACAGGTAATGCCTAACTATGGCTACACCTTC CATSDLRQVMPNYGYTF
. TRBJ1-1 . TRBV20-1 TGCAGTGCTAGCCCAGGGGCGAACACTGAAGCTTTCTTT CSASPGANTEAFF
TRBD2 TRBJ2-1 few TRBV27 TGTGCCACCCGAGGCGGGAGCTCCTACAATGAGCAGTTCTTC CATRGGSSYNEQFF
TRBD1 TRBJ2-7 . TRBV4-1 TGCGCCAGCAGCCAAGGGGACAGGGTGGATGAGCAGTACTTC CASSQGDRVDEQYF
. TRBJ1-4 . TRBV5-8 TGTGCCAGCAGCTTGAAGGGCGATAACCTGTTTTTT CASSLKGDNLFF
. TRBJ1-1 few TRBV4-3 TGCGCCAGCAGCCAAGATGGGACGAAAACTGAAGCTTTCTTT CASSQDGTKTEAFF
TRBD2 TRBJ2-3 . TRBV20-1 TGCAGTGCCCCGGGACTAGCGGGAGACACAGATACGCAGTATTTT CSAPGLAGDTDTQYF
TRBD1 TRBJ1-1 . TRBV7-9 TGTGCCAGCGGGGTGACAGGGGGCTTAGGAGACACTGAAGCTTTCTTT CASGVTGGLGDTEAFF
TRBD1 TRBJ2-7 few TRBV20-1 TGCAGTGCTAGAGAGACAGGGGTGGCCTACGAGCAGTACTTC CSARETGVAYEQYF